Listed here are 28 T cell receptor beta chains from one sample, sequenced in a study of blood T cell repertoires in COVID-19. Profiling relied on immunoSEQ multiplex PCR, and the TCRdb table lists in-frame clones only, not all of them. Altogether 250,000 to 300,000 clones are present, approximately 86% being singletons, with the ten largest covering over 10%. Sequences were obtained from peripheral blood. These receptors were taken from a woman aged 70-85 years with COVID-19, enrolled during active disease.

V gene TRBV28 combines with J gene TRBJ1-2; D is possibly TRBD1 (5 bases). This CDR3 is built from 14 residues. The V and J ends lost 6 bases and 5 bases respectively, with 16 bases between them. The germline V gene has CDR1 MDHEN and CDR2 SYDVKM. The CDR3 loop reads CASSPQGGGYGYTF. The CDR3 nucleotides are TGTGCCAGCAGCCCCCAGGGAGGTGGGTATGGCTACACCTTC.

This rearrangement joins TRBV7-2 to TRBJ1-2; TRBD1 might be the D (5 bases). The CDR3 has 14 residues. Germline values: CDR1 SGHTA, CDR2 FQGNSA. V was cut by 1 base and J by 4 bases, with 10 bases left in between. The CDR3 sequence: CASSLDGGAYGYTF. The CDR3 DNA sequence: TGTGCCAGCAGCTTAGACGGTGGGGCCTATGGCTACACCTTC.

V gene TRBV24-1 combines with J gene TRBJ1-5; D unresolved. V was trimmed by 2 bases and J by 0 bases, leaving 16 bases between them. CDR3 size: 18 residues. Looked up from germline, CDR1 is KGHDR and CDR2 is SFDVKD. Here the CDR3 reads CATSDSTVGDYSNQPQHF. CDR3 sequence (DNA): TGTGCCACCAGTGATTCCACAGTGGGAGATTATAGCAATCAGCCCCAGCATTTT.

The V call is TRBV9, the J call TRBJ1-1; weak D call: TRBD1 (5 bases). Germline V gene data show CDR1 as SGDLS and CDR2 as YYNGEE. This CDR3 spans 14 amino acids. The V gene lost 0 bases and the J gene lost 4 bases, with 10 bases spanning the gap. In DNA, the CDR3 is TGTGCCAGCAGCGTAGTAGCAGGGCCCACTGAAGCTTTCTTT. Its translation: CASSVVAGPTEAFF.

The CDR3 sequence is CASRGQGSPYEQYF. DNA for the CDR3: TGTGCCAGCAGAGGGCAGGGATCCCCCTACGAGCAGTACTTC. The chain employs TRBV6-5 and TRBJ2-7; perhaps TRBD1 as D (5 bases). Germline V gene data show CDR1 as MNHEY and CDR2 as SVGAGI. This CDR3 is built from 14 residues. Trimming cost V 6 bases and J 2 bases, with 14 bases left between them.

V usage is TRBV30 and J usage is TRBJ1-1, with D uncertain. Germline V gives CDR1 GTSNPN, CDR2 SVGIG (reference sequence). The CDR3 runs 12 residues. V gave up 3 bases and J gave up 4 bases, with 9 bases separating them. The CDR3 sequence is CAWREGGTEAFF. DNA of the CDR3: TGTGCCTGGAGGGAGGGTGGCACTGAAGCTTTCTTT. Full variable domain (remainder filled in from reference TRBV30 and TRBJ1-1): SQTIHQWPATLVQPVGSPLSLECTVEGTSNPNLYWYRQAAGRGLQLLFYSVGIGQISSEVPQNLSASRPQDRQFILSSKKLLLSDSGFYLCAWREGGTEAFFGQGTRLTVV.

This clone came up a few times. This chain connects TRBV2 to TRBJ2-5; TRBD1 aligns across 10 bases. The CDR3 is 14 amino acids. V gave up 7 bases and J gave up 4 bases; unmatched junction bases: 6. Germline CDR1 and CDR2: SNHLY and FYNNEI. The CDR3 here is CASIVDRGRETQYF. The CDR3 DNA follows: TGTGCCAGCATCGTAGACAGGGGGCGAGAGACCCAGTACTTC.

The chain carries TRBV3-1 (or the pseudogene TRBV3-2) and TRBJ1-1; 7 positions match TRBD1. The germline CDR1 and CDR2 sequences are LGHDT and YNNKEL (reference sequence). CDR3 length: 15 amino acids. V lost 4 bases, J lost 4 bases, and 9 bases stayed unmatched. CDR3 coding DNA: TGTGCCAGCAGCCCCCGACAGGGAAACCCCACTGAAGCTTTCTTT. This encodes CASSPRQGNPTEAFF.

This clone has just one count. The CDR3 protein is CASSQDRGLAGKNTGELFF. The CDR3 DNA follows: TGTGCCAGCAGCCAAGATAGGGGACTAGCGGGGAAGAACACCGGGGAGCTGTTTTTT. The chain joins TRBV3-1 (or the pseudogene TRBV3-2) to TRBJ2-2; 13 nucleotides match TRBD2. Trimming at V came to 0 bases and at J to 1 base, leaving 5 bases not matched to a gene. From germline, CDR1 is LGHDT and CDR2 YNNKEL (reference sequence). This CDR3 comprises 19 residues.

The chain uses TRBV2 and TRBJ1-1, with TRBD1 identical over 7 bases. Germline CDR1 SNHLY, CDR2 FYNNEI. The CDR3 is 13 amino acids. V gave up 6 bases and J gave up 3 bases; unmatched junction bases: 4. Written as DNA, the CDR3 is TGTGCCAGCAGCGCAGGGGGGTACACTGAAGCTTTCTTT. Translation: CASSAGGYTEAFF.

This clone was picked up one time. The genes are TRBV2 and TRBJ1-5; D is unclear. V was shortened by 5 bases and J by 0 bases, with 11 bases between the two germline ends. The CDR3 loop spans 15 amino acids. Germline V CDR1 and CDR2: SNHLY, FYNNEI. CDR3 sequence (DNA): TGTGCCAGCAGTTGGACTGAGTATAGCAATCAGCCCCAGCATTTT. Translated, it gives CASSWTEYSNQPQHF.

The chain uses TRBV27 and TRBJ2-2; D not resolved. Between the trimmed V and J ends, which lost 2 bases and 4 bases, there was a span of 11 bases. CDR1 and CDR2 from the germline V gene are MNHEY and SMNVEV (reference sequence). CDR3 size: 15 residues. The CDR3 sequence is CASSLTPSVTGELFF. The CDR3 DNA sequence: TGTGCCAGCAGTTTAACCCCTTCGGTCACCGGGGAGCTGTTTTTT.

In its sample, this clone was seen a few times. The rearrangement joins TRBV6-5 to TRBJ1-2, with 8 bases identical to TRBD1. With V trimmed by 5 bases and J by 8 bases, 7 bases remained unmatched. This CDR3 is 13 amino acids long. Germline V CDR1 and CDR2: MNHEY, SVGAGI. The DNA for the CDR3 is TGTGCCAGCAGTCTACAGGGGGATAGGGGCTACACCTTC. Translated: CASSLQGDRGYTF.

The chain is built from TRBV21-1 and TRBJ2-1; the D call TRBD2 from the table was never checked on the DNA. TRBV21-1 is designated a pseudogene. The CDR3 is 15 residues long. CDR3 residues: CASSPPGGGYNEQFF. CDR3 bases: TGTGCCAGCAGTCCACCTGGCGGGGGCTACAATGAGCAGTTCTTC.

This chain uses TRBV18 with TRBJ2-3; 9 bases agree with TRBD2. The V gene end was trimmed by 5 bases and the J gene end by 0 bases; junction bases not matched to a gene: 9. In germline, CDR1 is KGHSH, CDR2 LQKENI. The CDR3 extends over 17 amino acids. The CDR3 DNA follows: TGTGCCAGCTCAAAAGCTAGCGGGGACCCTAGCACAGATACGCAGTATTTT. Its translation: CASSKASGDPSTDTQYF.

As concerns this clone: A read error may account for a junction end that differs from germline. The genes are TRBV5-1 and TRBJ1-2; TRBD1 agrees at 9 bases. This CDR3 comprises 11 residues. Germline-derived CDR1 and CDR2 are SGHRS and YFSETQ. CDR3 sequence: CASSFRDREFF. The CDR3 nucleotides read TGCGCCAGCAGCTTTCGGGACAGGGAATTCTTC.

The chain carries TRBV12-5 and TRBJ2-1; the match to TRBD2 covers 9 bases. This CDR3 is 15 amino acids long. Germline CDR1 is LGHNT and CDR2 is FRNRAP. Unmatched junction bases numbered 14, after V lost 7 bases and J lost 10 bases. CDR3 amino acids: CASATSGGGALEQFF. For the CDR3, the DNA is TGTGCTAGTGCCACGAGCGGCGGGGGGGCCTTGGAGCAGTTCTTC.

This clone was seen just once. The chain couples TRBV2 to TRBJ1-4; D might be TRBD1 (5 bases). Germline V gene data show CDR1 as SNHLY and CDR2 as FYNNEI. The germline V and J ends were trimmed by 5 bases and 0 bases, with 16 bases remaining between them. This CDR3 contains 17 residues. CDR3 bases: TGTGCCAGCAGTCAAACAGGACCCCGTGCAACTAATGAAAAACTGTTTTTT. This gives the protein CASSQTGPRATNEKLFF.

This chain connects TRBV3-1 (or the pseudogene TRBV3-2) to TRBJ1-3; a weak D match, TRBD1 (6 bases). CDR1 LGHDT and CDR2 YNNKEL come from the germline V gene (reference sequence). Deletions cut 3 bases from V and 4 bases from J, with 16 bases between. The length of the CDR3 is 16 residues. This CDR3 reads CASSHRSQGRGNTIYF. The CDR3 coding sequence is TGTGCCAGCAGCCACAGATCACAGGGTCGGGGAAACACCATATATTTT.

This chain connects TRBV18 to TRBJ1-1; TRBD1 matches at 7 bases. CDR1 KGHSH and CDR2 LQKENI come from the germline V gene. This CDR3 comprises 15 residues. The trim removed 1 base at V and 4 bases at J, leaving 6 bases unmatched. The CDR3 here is CASSPQSGGFTEAFF. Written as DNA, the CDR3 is TGTGCCAGCTCACCACAATCAGGGGGGTTCACTGAAGCTTTCTTT.

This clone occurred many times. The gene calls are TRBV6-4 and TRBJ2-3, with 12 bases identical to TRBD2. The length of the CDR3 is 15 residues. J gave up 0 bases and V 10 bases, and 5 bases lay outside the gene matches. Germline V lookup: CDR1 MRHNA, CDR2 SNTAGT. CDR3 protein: CATSSGGASTDTQYF. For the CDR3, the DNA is TGTGCCACCTCTAGCGGGGGGGCCAGCACAGATACGCAGTATTTT.

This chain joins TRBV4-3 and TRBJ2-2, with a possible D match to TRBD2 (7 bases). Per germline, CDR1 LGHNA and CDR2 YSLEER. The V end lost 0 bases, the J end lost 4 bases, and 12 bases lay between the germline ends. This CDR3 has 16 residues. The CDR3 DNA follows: TGCGCCAGCAGCCAAGAGGGGGGGCGAGGCACCGGGGAGCTGTTTTTT. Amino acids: CASSQEGGRGTGELFF.

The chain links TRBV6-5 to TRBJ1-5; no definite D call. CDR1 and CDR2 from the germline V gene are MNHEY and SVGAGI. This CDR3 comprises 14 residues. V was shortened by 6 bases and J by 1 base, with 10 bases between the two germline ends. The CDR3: CASRAGSSNQPQHF. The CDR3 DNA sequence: TGTGCCAGCAGGGCAGGCTCGAGCAATCAGCCCCAGCATTTT.

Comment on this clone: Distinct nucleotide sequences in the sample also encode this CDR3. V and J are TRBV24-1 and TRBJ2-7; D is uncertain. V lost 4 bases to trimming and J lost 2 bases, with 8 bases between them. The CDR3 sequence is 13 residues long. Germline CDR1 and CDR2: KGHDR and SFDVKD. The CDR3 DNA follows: TGTGCCACCAGTGACCCACTAACCTACGAGCAGTACTTC. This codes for CATSDPLTYEQYF.

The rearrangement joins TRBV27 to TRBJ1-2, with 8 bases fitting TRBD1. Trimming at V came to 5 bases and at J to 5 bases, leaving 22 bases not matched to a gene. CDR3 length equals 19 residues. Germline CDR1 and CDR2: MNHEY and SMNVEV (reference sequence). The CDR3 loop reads CASSGKLGTGERPAYGYTF. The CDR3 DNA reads TGTGCCAGCAGTGGAAAATTAGGGACAGGCGAAAGGCCCGCATATGGCTACACCTTC.

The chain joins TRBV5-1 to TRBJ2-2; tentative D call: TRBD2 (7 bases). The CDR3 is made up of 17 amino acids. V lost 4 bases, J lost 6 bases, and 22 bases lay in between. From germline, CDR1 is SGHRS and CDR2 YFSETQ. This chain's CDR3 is CASSPSSGGRGAGELFF. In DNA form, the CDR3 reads TGCGCCAGCAGCCCCTCATCCGGGGGGCGAGGGGCCGGGGAGCTGTTTTTT.

The CDR3 nucleotides are TGTGCCAGTAGCCCACTAGCGGGGGGAGTCGCAGATACGCAGTATTTT. As protein: CASSPLAGGVADTQYF. The chain employs TRBV19 and TRBJ2-3, with 12 nucleotides matching TRBD2. V lost 6 bases, J lost 4 bases, and 8 bases stayed unmatched. This CDR3 has 16 residues. CDR1 LNHDA and CDR2 SQIVND come from the germline V gene (reference sequence).

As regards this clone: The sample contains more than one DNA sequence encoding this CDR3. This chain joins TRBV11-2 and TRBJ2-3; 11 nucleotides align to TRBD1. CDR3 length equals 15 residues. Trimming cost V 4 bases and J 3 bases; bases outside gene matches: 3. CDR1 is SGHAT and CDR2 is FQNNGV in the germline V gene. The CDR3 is CASSSGQGGTDTQYF. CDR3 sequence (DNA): TGTGCCAGCAGCTCGGGACAGGGGGGGACAGATACGCAGTATTTT.